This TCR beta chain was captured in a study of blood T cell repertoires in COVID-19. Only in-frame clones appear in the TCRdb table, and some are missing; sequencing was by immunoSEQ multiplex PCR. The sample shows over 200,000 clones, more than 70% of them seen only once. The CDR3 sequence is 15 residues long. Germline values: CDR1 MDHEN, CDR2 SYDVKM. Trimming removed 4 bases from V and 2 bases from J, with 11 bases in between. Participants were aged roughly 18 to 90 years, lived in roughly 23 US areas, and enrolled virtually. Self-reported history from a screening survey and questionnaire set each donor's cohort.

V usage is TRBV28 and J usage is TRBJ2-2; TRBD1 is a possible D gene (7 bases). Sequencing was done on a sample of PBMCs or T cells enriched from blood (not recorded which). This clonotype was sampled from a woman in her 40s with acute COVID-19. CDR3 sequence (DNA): TGTGCCAGCAGTTCAGGGGGAGGCAACACCGGGGAGCTGTTTTTT. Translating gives CASSSGGGNTGELFF.